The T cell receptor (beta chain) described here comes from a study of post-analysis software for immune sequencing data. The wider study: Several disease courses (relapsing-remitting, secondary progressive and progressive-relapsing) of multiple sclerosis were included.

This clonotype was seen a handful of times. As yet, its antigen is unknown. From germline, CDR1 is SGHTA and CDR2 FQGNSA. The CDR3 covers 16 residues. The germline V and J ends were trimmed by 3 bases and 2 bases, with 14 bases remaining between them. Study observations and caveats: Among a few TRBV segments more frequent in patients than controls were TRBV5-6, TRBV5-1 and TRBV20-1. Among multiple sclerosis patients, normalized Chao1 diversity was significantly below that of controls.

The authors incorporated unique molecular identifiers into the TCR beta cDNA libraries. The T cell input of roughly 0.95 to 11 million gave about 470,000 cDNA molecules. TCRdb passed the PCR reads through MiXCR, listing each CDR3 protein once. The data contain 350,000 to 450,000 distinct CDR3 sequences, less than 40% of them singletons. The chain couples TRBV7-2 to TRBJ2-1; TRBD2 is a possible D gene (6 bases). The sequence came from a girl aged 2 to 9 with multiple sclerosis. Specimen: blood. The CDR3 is CASSLRTGSPYNEQFF. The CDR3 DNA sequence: TGTGCCAGCAGCTTGAGAACCGGGAGTCCCTACAATGAGCAGTTCTTC.